Listed here are 8 T cell receptor beta chains from one sample, sequenced in a study of T cells after yellow fever vaccination. MiXCR, run by TCRdb on the 5' RACE reads, gives a single entry per CDR3 protein. The data show 500,000 to 650,000 distinct CDR3 sequences, around an eighth seen once. The sequences come from PBMCs, collected on the day of the yellow fever booster vaccination. These TCRs come from a man aged 25-45 years who received the YFV17D yellow fever vaccine.

This clonotype was seen only a few times. This rearrangement joins TRBV11-2 to TRBJ2-7; D is perhaps TRBD2 (5 bases). The V gene's germline CDR1 is SGHAT and CDR2 FQNNGV. There are 13 residues in the CDR3. Trimming took 3 bases from V and 2 from J, leaving 8 bases between them. The CDR3 coding sequence is TGTGCCAGCAGCTTCGAGCGGACCTACGAGCAGTACTTC. Its protein product is CASSFERTYEQYF. The entire variable domain, with the rest obtained from reference TRBV11-2 and TRBJ2-7, is as follows: EAGVAQSPRYKIIEKRQSVAFWCNPISGHATLYWYQQILGQGPKLLIQFQNNGVVDDSQLPKDRFSAERLKGVDSTLKIQPAKLEDSAVYLCASSFERTYEQYFGPGTRLTVT.

The sample holds a few counts of this clonotype. V and J are TRBV10-3 and TRBJ1-2, with D uncertain. CDR3 length: 14 residues. V was clipped by 4 bases and J by 4 bases, with 13 bases between them. The germline CDR1 and CDR2 sequences are ENHRY and SYGVKD. In DNA, the CDR3 is TGTGCCATCAGTGGGTCGGGCGGAGGCTATGGCTACACCTTC. It codes for CAISGSGGGYGYTF.

This clonotype was seen a handful of times. This chain joins TRBV6-4 and TRBJ2-1; maybe TRBD1 (6 bases). CDR1 is MRHNA, CDR2 SNTAGT, per germline. Trimming stripped 3 bases from V and 6 bases from J, with 9 bases between. CDR3 length equals 13 residues. The CDR3 coding sequence is TGTGCCAGCAGTGATAGGACAGCCAATGAGCAGTTCTTC. Translated, it gives CASSDRTANEQFF.

This clonotype was observed a handful of times. The CDR3 is CAVGRQDQPQHF. In nucleotides, the CDR3 is TGTGCGGTGGGCCGACAGGATCAGCCCCAGCATTTT. The chain combines TRBV7-2 with TRBJ1-5, with a weak D call TRBD1 (6 bases). Germline V gene lookup returns CDR1 SGHTA and CDR2 FQGNSA. This CDR3 is built from 12 residues. Based on the CDR3 plus reference TRBV7-2 and TRBJ1-5, the full variable domain is GAGVSQSPSNKVTEKGKDVELRCDPISGHTALYWYRQSLGQGLEFLIYFQGNSAPDKSGLPSDRFSAERTGGSVSTLTIQRTQQEDSAVYLCAVGRQDQPQHFGDGTRLSIL.

J is TRBJ1-4 and V is TRBV14; D gene unclear. CDR1 is SGHDN, CDR2 FVKESK, per germline. The V end was cut by 0 bases, the J end by 7 bases, with 12 bases between. The CDR3 length is 15 residues. CDR3 amino acids: CASSQDYAVGEKLFF. DNA for the CDR3: TGTGCCAGCAGCCAAGATTATGCGGTTGGTGAAAAACTGTTTTTT. Combining the CDR3 with reference TRBV14 and TRBJ1-4 gives the whole variable domain EAGVTQFPSHSVIEKGQTVTLRCDPISGHDNLYWYRRVMGKEIKFLLHFVKESKQDESGMPNNRFLAERTGGTYSTLKVQPAELEDSGVYFCASSQDYAVGEKLFFGSGTQLSVL.

This clonotype showed up just a few times. This sequence joins TRBV4-3 and TRBJ2-3; no definite D call. The CDR3 consists of 16 residues. The germline gives CDR1 LGHNA, CDR2 YSLEER. V dropped 4 bases and J dropped 2 bases, with 16 bases sitting between them. The CDR3 DNA reads TGCGCCAGCAGCCCGGACCTTTTACATGCCACAGATACGCAGTATTTT. This sequence encodes CASSPDLLHATDTQYF.

The V call is TRBV2, the J call TRBJ2-7, with TRBD2 matching over 8 bases. Germline V lookup: CDR1 SNHLY, CDR2 FYNNEI. The J segment lost 1 base and the V segment lost 7 bases, leaving 6 bases of the junction unmatched. The CDR3 is 14 amino acids. For the CDR3, the DNA is TGTGCCAGCAACCGGGAGGGCCCTTCCTACGAGCAGTACTTC. Translation: CASNREGPSYEQYF.

This clonotype showed up many times. The CDR3 DNA reads as TGCGCCAGCAGCTTGACGCAGGGTCAAAACATTCAGTACTTC. Encoded protein: CASSLTQGQNIQYF. The chain uses TRBV5-1 and TRBJ2-4, with D tentatively TRBD1 (5 bases). This CDR3 has 14 residues. From germline, CDR1 is SGHRS and CDR2 YFSETQ. V lost 1 base, J lost 5 bases, and 10 bases lay in between.